The entry below describes one TCR beta chain. Its specificity is unknown. The entry originates in a study of shared clonotypes between healthy human individuals. About the research overall: A few men and two women, aged 18 to 49, were donors. Study-wide points: Non-shared clonotypes showed lower generation probabilities than clonotypes common to all four donors. Deeper or shallower sequencing was expected to change how clonotypes are shared among donors.

Germline loops: CDR1 SNHLY, CDR2 FYNNEI. This CDR3 is 15 amino acids long. With 6 bases clipped from V and 0 bases from J, the junction kept 4 bases outside the gene matches. Replicate PCRs from sorted subsets contained about 200 ng DNA, which is some 29,000 T cell genomes. Only in-frame clones appear in the TCRdb table, and some are missing; sequencing was by immunoSEQ multiplex PCR. Among hundreds of thousands of clones listed, 72% were seen once. The specimen sequenced was memory CD4+ T cells sorted from blood. As for subset: CD45RA-negative fraction. The chain has TRBV2 and TRBJ2-4, with 8 bases fitting TRBD1. This clonotype was sampled from a woman aged 25 to 39 in good health. The CDR3 here is CASRGQGAAKNIQYF. The CDR3 nucleotides are TGTGCCAGCAGAGGGCAGGGGGCAGCCAAAAACATTCAGTACTTC.